This TCR beta chain was captured by sequencing in a study of OX40 agonist ivuxolimab in advanced cancers. Study details: Three partial responders included one hepatocellular carcinoma patient and two cutaneous melanoma patients.

As concerns this clone: The antigen is not known.

The data were produced by immunoSEQ multiplex PCR, yet TCRdb's version contains in-frame clones alone and is incomplete. The repertoire consists of 15,000 or so clones, with around 69% occurring once and the leading ten covering around 26%. Study findings and constraints: Dosing at 0.1 to 3.0 mg/kg was accompanied by clonal expansion of CD4+ and CD8+ blood T cells by week 6.

This TCR derives from an adult with an advanced solid tumor such as melanoma, head and neck, liver or kidney cancer. The specimen was CD4+ or CD8+ T cells sorted from blood, collected in a trial of the OX40 agonist ivuxolimab.

As DNA, the CDR3 is TGTGCCACCTCCCGTGGGGGGAGGCTAAACACTGAAGCTTTCTTT. It encodes CATSRGGRLNTEAFF. The chain uses TRBV6-5 and TRBJ1-1, with a tentative D call TRBD1 (5 bases). The length of the CDR3 is 15 residues. CDR1 is MNHEY and CDR2 is SVGAGI in the germline V gene. V shed 10 bases and J shed 2 bases, with 20 bases lying between them.